This TCR beta chain derives from a study of spatial heterogeneity in lung cancer. TCRdb fed the 5' RACE reads into MiXCR, producing one record per CDR3 protein. The sample has roughly 48,000 distinct CDR3 sequences; roughly 5.7% are singletons. The CDR3 is 16 amino acids. Looked up from germline, CDR1 is SGDLS and CDR2 is YYNGEE. V dropped 4 bases and J dropped 3; count of bases not matched to a gene: 6. Time point here: sample taken at primary tumor resection. The study sequenced unsorted whole RNA from tumor, nontumor lung or frozen PBMC. Sequencing was performed on PBMCs, taken at surgery. The V call is TRBV9, the J call TRBJ2-3; the match to TRBD2 covers 12 bases. This clonotype was obtained from a male donor with early-stage non-small cell lung cancer. The chain's CDR3 is CASSPPGTSGTDTQYF. The CDR3 DNA is TGTGCCAGCAGCCCACCCGGGACTAGCGGGACAGATACGCAGTATTTT.